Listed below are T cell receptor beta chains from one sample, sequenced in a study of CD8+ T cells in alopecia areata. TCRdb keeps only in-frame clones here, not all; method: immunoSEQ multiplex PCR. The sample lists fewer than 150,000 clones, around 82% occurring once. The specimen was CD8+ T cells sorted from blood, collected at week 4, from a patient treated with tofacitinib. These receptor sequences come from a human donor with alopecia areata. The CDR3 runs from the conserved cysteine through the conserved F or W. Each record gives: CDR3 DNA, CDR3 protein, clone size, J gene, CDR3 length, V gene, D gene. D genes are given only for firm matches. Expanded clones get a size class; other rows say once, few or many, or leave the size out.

DNA: TGTGCCAGCAGCTTCAAAGTAGGGCAGGGTGCAGATACGCAGTATTTT
CDR3: CASSFKVGQGADTQYF
size: .
J: TRBJ2-3
length: 16
V: TRBV5-4
D: .

DNA: TGCGCCAGCAGCCAAGAGGGCGGAGGGTCTTCTGGGGCCAACGTCCTGACTTTC
CDR3: CASSQEGGGSSGANVLTF
size: once
J: TRBJ2-6
length: 18
V: TRBV4-1
D: .

DNA: TGCGCCAGCAGCCAAGATAACGGGGGCCCCCCCTATGAGCAGTTCTTC
CDR3: CASSQDNGGPPYEQFF
size: .
J: TRBJ2-1
length: 16
V: TRBV4-3
D: .

DNA: TGTGCCAGCAGTCAGACTAGCCAGCAGTACTTC
CDR3: CASSQTSQQYF
size: .
J: TRBJ2-7
length: 11
V: TRBV25-1
D: TRBD2

DNA: TGCAGCGTTGCTCGGAATGAGCAGTTCTTC
CDR3: CSVARNEQFF
size: .
J: TRBJ2-1
length: 10
V: TRBV29-1
D: .

DNA: TGTGCCTGGATGAGGGGTCCCTACAATGAGCAGTTCTTC
CDR3: CAWMRGPYNEQFF
size: .
J: TRBJ2-1
length: 13
V: TRBV30
D: .

DNA: TGTGCCAGCAGTGTGTTAGAAGGGGGTAACTATGGCTACACCTTC
CDR3: CASSVLEGGNYGYTF
size: .
J: TRBJ1-2
length: 15
V: TRBV2
D: .

DNA: TGTGCCAGCAGCACAACTCTGGGGCCCAGTCCAGATACGCAGTATTTT
CDR3: CASSTTLGPSPDTQYF
size: .
J: TRBJ2-3
length: 16
V: TRBV7-6
D: .

DNA: TGTGCCAGCGGGGACAGGTCCTACGAGCAGTACTTC
CDR3: CASGDRSYEQYF
size: .
J: TRBJ2-7
length: 12
V: TRBV2
D: TRBD1

DNA: TGTGCCAGCAGCCTAGGGCCTGCGGGGGGTCACACAGATACGCAGTATTTT
CDR3: CASSLGPAGGHTDTQYF
size: .
J: TRBJ2-3
length: 17
V: TRBV11-2
D: TRBD2

DNA: TGTGCCAGCTCACCACCACGCTCGAAGACAGGTCACCAAGAGACCCAGTACTTC
CDR3: CASSPPRSKTGHQETQYF
size: .
J: TRBJ2-5
length: 18
V: TRBV18
D: .

DNA: TGCGCCAGCAGCTTGGAACTAGCGGGGGTAGATACGCAGTATTTT
CDR3: CASSLELAGVDTQYF
size: .
J: TRBJ2-3
length: 15
V: TRBV5-1
D: TRBD2